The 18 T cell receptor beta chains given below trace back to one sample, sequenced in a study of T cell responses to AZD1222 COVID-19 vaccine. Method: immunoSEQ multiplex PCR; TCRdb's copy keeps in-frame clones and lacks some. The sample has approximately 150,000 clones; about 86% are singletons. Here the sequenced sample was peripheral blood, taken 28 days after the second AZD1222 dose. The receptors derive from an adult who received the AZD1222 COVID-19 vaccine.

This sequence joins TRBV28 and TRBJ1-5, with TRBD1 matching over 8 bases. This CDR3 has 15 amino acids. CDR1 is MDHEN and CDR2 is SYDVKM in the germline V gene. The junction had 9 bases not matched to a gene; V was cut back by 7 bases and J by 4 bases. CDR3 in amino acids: CASTLPGQGNQPQHF. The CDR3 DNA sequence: TGTGCCAGCACCTTACCTGGACAGGGTAATCAGCCCCAGCATTTT.

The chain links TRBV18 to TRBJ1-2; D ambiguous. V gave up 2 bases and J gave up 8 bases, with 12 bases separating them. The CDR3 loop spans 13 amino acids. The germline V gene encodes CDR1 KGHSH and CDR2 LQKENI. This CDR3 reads CASSPSAPGGYTF. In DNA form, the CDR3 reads TGTGCCAGCTCACCATCGGCCCCTGGGGGCTACACCTTC.

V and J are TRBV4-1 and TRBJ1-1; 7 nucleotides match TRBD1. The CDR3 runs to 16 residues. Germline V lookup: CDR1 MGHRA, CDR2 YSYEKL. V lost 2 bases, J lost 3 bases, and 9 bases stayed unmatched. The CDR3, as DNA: TGCGCCAGCAGCCAACCCGCCGCCGACAGGGACACTGAAGCTTTCTTT. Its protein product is CASSQPAADRDTEAFF.

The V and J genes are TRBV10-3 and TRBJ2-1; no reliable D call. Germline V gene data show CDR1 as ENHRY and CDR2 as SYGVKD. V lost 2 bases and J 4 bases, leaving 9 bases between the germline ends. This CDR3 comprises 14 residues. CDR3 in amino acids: CAISEASEYNEQFF. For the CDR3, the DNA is TGTGCCATCAGTGAGGCGAGCGAGTACAATGAGCAGTTCTTC.

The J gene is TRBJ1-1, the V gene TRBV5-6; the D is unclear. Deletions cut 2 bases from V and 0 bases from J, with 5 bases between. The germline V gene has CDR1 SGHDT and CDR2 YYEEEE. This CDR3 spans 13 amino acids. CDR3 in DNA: TGTGCCAGCAGCTTTAGTATGAACACTGAAGCTTTCTTT. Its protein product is CASSFSMNTEAFF.

The CDR3 is CASRWDRDTGELFF. The CDR3 region has the DNA TGTGCCAGCAGATGGGACAGGGACACCGGGGAGCTGTTTTTT. V is TRBV6-5 and J is TRBJ2-2; 9 nucleotides line up with TRBD1. The CDR3 spans 14 residues. V lost 6 bases and J lost 3; bases outside the gene matches: 2. CDR1 and CDR2 (germline): MNHEY, SVGAGI.

In DNA, the CDR3 is TGCGCCAGCAGGGACAGCATGAACACTGAAGCTTTCTTT. Protein: CASRDSMNTEAFF. The rearrangement joins TRBV10-1 to TRBJ1-1; possibly TRBD1 for D (6 bases). CDR3 length: 13 residues. V lost 6 bases to trimming and J lost 0 bases, with 8 bases between them. Germline V gene lookup returns CDR1 WNHNN and CDR2 SYGVQD (reference sequence).

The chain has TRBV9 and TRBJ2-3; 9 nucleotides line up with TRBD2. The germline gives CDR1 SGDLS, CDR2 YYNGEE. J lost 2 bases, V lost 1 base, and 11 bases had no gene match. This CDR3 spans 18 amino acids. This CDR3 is CASSVRPSGELNTDTQYF. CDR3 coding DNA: TGTGCCAGCAGCGTACGTCCTAGCGGGGAGCTAAACACAGATACGCAGTATTTT.

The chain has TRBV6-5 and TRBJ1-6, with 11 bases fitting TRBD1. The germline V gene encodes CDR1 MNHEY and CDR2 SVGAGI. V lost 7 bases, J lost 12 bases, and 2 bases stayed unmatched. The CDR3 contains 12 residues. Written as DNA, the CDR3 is TGTGCCAGCAAGGACAGGGGGCGACCCCTCCACTTT. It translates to CASKDRGRPLHF.

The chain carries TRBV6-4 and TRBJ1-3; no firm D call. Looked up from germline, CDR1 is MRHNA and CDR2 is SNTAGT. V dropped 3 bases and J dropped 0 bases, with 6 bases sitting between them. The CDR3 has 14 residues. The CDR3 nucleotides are TGTGCCAGCAGTGAAAGTATCTCTGGAAACACCATATATTTT. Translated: CASSESISGNTIYF.

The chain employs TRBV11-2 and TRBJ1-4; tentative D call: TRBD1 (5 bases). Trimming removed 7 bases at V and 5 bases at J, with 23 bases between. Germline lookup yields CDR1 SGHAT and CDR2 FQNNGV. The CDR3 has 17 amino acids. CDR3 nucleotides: TGTGCCAGCACCCCCAGGGTAGCCAGGGCCCAAAATGAAAAACTGTTTTTT. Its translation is CASTPRVARAQNEKLFF.

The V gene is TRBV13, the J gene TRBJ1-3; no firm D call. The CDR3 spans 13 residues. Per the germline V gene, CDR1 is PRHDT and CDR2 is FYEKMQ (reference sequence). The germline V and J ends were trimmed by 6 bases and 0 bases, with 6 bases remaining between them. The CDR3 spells CASRKPSGNTIYF. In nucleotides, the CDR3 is TGTGCCAGCAGAAAACCCTCTGGAAACACCATATATTTT. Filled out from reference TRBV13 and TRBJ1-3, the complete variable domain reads AAGVIQSPRHLIKEKRETATLKCYPIPRHDTVYWYQQGPGQDPQFLISFYEKMQSDKGSIPDRFSAQQFSDYHSELNMSSLELGDSALYFCASRKPSGNTIYFGEGSWLTVV.

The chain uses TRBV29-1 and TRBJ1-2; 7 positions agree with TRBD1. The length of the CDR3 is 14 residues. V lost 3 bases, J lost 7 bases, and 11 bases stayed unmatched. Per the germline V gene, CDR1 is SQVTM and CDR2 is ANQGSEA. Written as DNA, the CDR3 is TGCAGCGTTGACCTCATGGACAGGCAGGCTGGCTACACCTTC. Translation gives CSVDLMDRQAGYTF.

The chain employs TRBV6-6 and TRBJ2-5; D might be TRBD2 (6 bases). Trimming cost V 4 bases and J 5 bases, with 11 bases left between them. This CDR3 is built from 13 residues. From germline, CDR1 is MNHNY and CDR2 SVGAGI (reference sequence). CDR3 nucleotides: TGTGCCAGCAGTTTCCGGGAGTGGGAGACCCAGTACTTC. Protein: CASSFREWETQYF.

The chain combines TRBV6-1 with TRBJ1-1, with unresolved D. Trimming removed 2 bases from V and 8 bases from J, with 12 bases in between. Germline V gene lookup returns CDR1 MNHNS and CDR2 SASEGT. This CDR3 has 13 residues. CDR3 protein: CASSEMGLDEAFF. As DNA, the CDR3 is TGTGCCAGCAGTGAAATGGGATTGGACGAAGCTTTCTTT.

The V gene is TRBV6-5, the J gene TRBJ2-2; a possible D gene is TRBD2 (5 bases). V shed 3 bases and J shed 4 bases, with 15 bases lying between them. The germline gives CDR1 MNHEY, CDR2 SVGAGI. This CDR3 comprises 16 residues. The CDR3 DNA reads TGTGCCAGCAGTTATCACCAAGCGGCCGGCACCGGGGAGCTGTTTTTT. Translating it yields CASSYHQAAGTGELFF.

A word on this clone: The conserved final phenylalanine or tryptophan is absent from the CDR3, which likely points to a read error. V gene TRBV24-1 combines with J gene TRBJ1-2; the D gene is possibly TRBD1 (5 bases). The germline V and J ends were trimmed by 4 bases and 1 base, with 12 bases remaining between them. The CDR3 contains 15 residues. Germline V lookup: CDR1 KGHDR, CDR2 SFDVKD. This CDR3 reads CATSDPRVNNYGYTL. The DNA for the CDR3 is TGTGCCACCAGTGACCCCAGGGTGAATAACTATGGCTACACCCTC.

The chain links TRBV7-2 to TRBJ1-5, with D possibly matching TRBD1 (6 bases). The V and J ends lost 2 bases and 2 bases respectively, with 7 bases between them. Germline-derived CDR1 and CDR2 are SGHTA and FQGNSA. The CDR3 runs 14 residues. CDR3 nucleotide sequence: TGTGCCAGCAGCTTACGACAGGGCAATCAGCCCCAGCATTTT. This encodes CASSLRQGNQPQHF.